This T cell receptor beta chain emerged from a study of molecular identifiers for immune sequencing clone quantification. Methods described previously, with TCR primers listed, were used for bulk TCR libraries. TCRdb reprocessed the PCR reads via MiXCR and lists one record per CDR3 protein. The sample carries 600,000 to 650,000 distinct CDR3 sequences, less than 20% recorded once. Trimming pared 7 bases from V and 0 bases from J, leaving 11 bases between. CDR1 and CDR2 (germline): SGHRS, YFSETQ. The CDR3 totals 14 residues. Regarding this clonotype: The antigen remains undetermined.

The sorting of naive CD8 T cells used the CD8+CD4-CCR7+CD45RA+ phenotype. Study-wide results and caveats: Whereas clones above 20 RNA copies held under 1% of naive-cell molecules, they held over 98% of effector molecules.

The TCR was taken from a human donor in good health. Some libraries in this study had Jurkat cell RNA spiked in. The specimen was naive CD8+ T cells from blood, with Jurkat cell RNA spiked in. The subset here: FACS-sorted CD8+CD4-CCR7+CD45RA+ naive T cells. The chain has TRBV5-1 and TRBJ2-1; D possibly corresponds to TRBD1 (5 bases). In DNA, the CDR3 is TGCGCCAGCGAGACAGAAAGCTCCTACAATGAGCAGTTCTTC. Amino acid sequence: CASETESSYNEQFF.